This is a list of T cell receptor beta chains from one sample in a study of shared clonotypes between healthy human individuals. This table comes from immunoSEQ multiplex PCR, and its TCRdb copy is limited to in-frame clones, with some not included. The sample contains about 2.1 million clones, about 93% of which appear only once. The source material was naive CD8+ T cells from PBMCs. These receptors all stem from a man between 18 and 29 years old in good health. Some clones in this sample may be carry-over from other donors' samples. CDR3s include the opening cysteine and the closing phenylalanine or tryptophan. A D gene is named only where the DNA matches it firmly. Not all rows give a size; the values are once, few, many and, for expanded clones, a class.

cdr3_aa: CASSLTYSYEQYF
cdr3_nt: TGTGCCAGTTCACTCACATACTCCTACGAGCAGTACTTC
j_call: TRBJ2-7
cdr3_length: 13
v_call: TRBV18
clone_size: -
d_call: -

cdr3_aa: CASSPISTDTQYF
cdr3_nt: TGCGCCAGCAGTCCTATTAGCACAGATACGCAGTATTTT
j_call: TRBJ2-3
cdr3_length: 13
v_call: TRBV4-1
clone_size: -
d_call: -

cdr3_aa: CASSHFSSGSSYNEQFF
cdr3_nt: TGTGCCAGCAGCCATTTTTCGTCCGGAAGCTCCTACAATGAGCAGTTCTTC
j_call: TRBJ2-1
cdr3_length: 17
v_call: TRBV7-9
clone_size: -
d_call: -

cdr3_aa: CASSVAAGEHEQYF
cdr3_nt: TGTGCCAGCAGCGTAGCGGCAGGGGAGCACGAGCAGTACTTC
j_call: TRBJ2-7
cdr3_length: 14
v_call: TRBV9
clone_size: -
d_call: -

cdr3_aa: CASSLGTDQSLAKNIQYF
cdr3_nt: TGTGCCAGCAGCTTAGGGACAGACCAATCTCTAGCCAAAAACATTCAGTACTTC
j_call: TRBJ2-4
cdr3_length: 18
v_call: TRBV11-2
clone_size: once
d_call: -

cdr3_aa: CASSPLAGATRYEQYF
cdr3_nt: TGCGCCAGCAGCCCGCTAGCGGGAGCCACGAGATACGAGCAGTACTTC
j_call: TRBJ2-7
cdr3_length: 16
v_call: TRBV4-1
clone_size: once
d_call: TRBD2

cdr3_aa: CASSAPGGGGNEQFF
cdr3_nt: TGTGCCAGCAGCGCCCCGGGGGGCGGGGGGAATGAGCAGTTCTTC
j_call: TRBJ2-1
cdr3_length: 15
v_call: TRBV7-9
clone_size: -
d_call: TRBD2

cdr3_aa: CASSAGGGSYNEQFF
cdr3_nt: TGTGCCAGCAGTGCGGGAGGCGGCTCCTACAATGAGCAGTTCTTC
j_call: TRBJ2-1
cdr3_length: 15
v_call: TRBV6-5
clone_size: -
d_call: TRBD2

cdr3_aa: CSVESPPEGNEQFF
cdr3_nt: TGCAGCGTTGAATCGCCCCCCGAAGGCAATGAGCAGTTCTTC
j_call: TRBJ2-1
cdr3_length: 14
v_call: TRBV29-1
clone_size: -
d_call: -

cdr3_aa: CASSQDRGDSPYNEQFF
cdr3_nt: TGCGCCAGCAGCCAAGATAGGGGGGACTCCCCCTACAATGAGCAGTTCTTC
j_call: TRBJ2-1
cdr3_length: 17
v_call: TRBV4-1
clone_size: -
d_call: -

cdr3_aa: CASSPNPTDRYHGYTF
cdr3_nt: TGTGCCAGCAGCCCAAATCCTACGGACAGGTATCATGGCTACACCTTC
j_call: TRBJ1-2
cdr3_length: 16
v_call: TRBV7-3
clone_size: once
d_call: TRBD1

cdr3_aa: CASSLVSGTNNEQFF
cdr3_nt: TGTGCCAGCAGCTTAGTGTCCGGGACAAACAATGAGCAGTTCTTC
j_call: TRBJ2-1
cdr3_length: 15
v_call: TRBV13
clone_size: -
d_call: -

cdr3_aa: CTSPSRADTALTYNEQFF
cdr3_nt: TGCACCAGCCCCTCCCGAGCTGATACAGCGCTCACTTACAATGAGCAGTTCTTC
j_call: TRBJ2-1
cdr3_length: 18
v_call: TRBV1
clone_size: -
d_call: -

cdr3_aa: CASSFSSASGGVSSYEQYF
cdr3_nt: TGTGCCAGCAGTTTTAGTAGCGCGAGCGGAGGGGTCAGCTCCTACGAGCAGTACTTC
j_call: TRBJ2-7
cdr3_length: 19
v_call: TRBV28
clone_size: once
d_call: -

cdr3_aa: CASSLWGESYNEQFF
cdr3_nt: TGTGCCAGCAGTTTATGGGGGGAGTCCTACAATGAGCAGTTCTTC
j_call: TRBJ2-1
cdr3_length: 15
v_call: TRBV27
clone_size: -
d_call: -

cdr3_aa: CASSLRGGSSYNEQFF
cdr3_nt: TGTGCCAGCAGCTTGAGAGGGGGAAGCTCCTACAATGAGCAGTTCTTC
j_call: TRBJ2-1
cdr3_length: 16
v_call: TRBV13
clone_size: -
d_call: -

cdr3_aa: CASSHPNGGPSYNEQFF
cdr3_nt: TGCGCCAGCAGCCACCCCAACGGGGGTCCCTCTTACAATGAGCAGTTCTTC
j_call: TRBJ2-1
cdr3_length: 17
v_call: TRBV4-1
clone_size: -
d_call: -

cdr3_aa: CASSVTGLNTEAFF
cdr3_nt: TGCGCCAGCAGCGTAACAGGGCTGAACACTGAAGCTTTCTTT
j_call: TRBJ1-1
cdr3_length: 14
v_call: TRBV4-1
clone_size: -
d_call: -

cdr3_aa: CASSAGGPNQPQHF
cdr3_nt: TGTGCCAGCAGCGCGGGGGGCCCCAATCAGCCCCAGCATTTT
j_call: TRBJ1-5
cdr3_length: 14
v_call: TRBV9
clone_size: -
d_call: -

cdr3_aa: CASSLPGLAGGDARDTQYF
cdr3_nt: TGTGCCAGCAGCCTACCGGGACTAGCGGGAGGGGATGCACGGGATACGCAGTATTTT
j_call: TRBJ2-3
cdr3_length: 19
v_call: TRBV5-4
clone_size: -
d_call: TRBD2

cdr3_aa: CASSGGGSGYNEQFF
cdr3_nt: TGCGCCAGCAGCGGAGGGGGAAGCGGTTACAATGAGCAGTTCTTC
j_call: TRBJ2-1
cdr3_length: 15
v_call: TRBV5-1
clone_size: -
d_call: -

cdr3_aa: CASSLVSPLKETQYF
cdr3_nt: TGTGCCAGCAGCTTAGTATCTCCTCTCAAAGAGACCCAGTACTTC
j_call: TRBJ2-5
cdr3_length: 15
v_call: TRBV7-8
clone_size: -
d_call: -

cdr3_aa: CASSVDGGTAHEQFF
cdr3_nt: TGTGCCAGCAGCGTAGATGGGGGGACTGCGCATGAGCAGTTCTTC
j_call: TRBJ2-1
cdr3_length: 15
v_call: TRBV9
clone_size: -
d_call: -

cdr3_aa: CASSYEESTDTQYF
cdr3_nt: TGTGCCAGCAGTTACGAGGAAAGCACAGATACGCAGTATTTT
j_call: TRBJ2-3
cdr3_length: 14
v_call: TRBV6-6
clone_size: -
d_call: -

cdr3_aa: CSVAGTDTGNTIYF
cdr3_nt: TGCAGCGTGGCCGGGACAGACACTGGAAACACCATATATTTT
j_call: TRBJ1-3
cdr3_length: 14
v_call: TRBV29-1
clone_size: -
d_call: TRBD1

cdr3_aa: CASSFWVQSGELFF
cdr3_nt: TGTGCCAGCAGTTTCTGGGTGCAGTCCGGGGAGCTGTTTTTT
j_call: TRBJ2-2
cdr3_length: 14
v_call: TRBV28
clone_size: -
d_call: -

cdr3_aa: CASSLLAGGPNEQFF
cdr3_nt: TGTGCCAGCAGTTTACTAGCGGGAGGGCCCAATGAGCAGTTCTTC
j_call: TRBJ2-1
cdr3_length: 15
v_call: TRBV27
clone_size: -
d_call: TRBD2

cdr3_aa: CASSYSSGAPYEQYF
cdr3_nt: TGTGCCAGCAGTTACTCCTCGGGGGCCCCCTACGAGCAGTACTTC
j_call: TRBJ2-7
cdr3_length: 15
v_call: TRBV6-5
clone_size: -
d_call: -

cdr3_aa: CASRGGFAPKNIQYF
cdr3_nt: TGTGCCAGTAGAGGGGGCTTCGCTCCCAAAAACATTCAGTACTTC
j_call: TRBJ2-4
cdr3_length: 15
v_call: TRBV19
clone_size: -
d_call: TRBD1

cdr3_aa: CASSPNQGDIQYF
cdr3_nt: TGTGCCAGCAGCCCCAACCAGGGCGACATTCAGTACTTC
j_call: TRBJ2-4
cdr3_length: 13
v_call: TRBV9
clone_size: -
d_call: -

cdr3_aa: CAAGLGVWEQYF
cdr3_nt: TGTGCCGCGGGACTTGGAGTGTGGGAGCAGTACTTC
j_call: TRBJ2-7
cdr3_length: 12
v_call: TRBV6-6
clone_size: -
d_call: -

cdr3_aa: CASSPPRSGGLNEQFF
cdr3_nt: TGTGCCAGCAGTCCCCCGCGGAGCGGGGGTCTCAATGAGCAGTTCTTC
j_call: TRBJ2-1
cdr3_length: 16
v_call: TRBV28
clone_size: -
d_call: TRBD2

cdr3_aa: CASSEAVGRSNQPQHF
cdr3_nt: TGTGCCAGCAGTGAAGCTGTTGGCAGAAGCAATCAGCCCCAGCATTTT
j_call: TRBJ1-5
cdr3_length: 16
v_call: TRBV6-1
clone_size: -
d_call: -

cdr3_aa: CASSRLAGDEQFF
cdr3_nt: TGTGCCAGCAGCAGACTAGCGGGAGATGAGCAGTTCTTC
j_call: TRBJ2-1
cdr3_length: 13
v_call: TRBV25-1
clone_size: -
d_call: TRBD2

cdr3_aa: CASSLYYDRTGLYEQYF
cdr3_nt: TGTGCCAGCAGTTTATATTATGATCGGACAGGGCTCTACGAGCAGTACTTC
j_call: TRBJ2-7
cdr3_length: 17
v_call: TRBV27
clone_size: -
d_call: TRBD1

cdr3_aa: CASSGGPNQPQHF
cdr3_nt: TGTGCCAGCAGCGGCGGTCCGAATCAGCCCCAGCATTTT
j_call: TRBJ1-5
cdr3_length: 13
v_call: TRBV9
clone_size: -
d_call: -

cdr3_aa: CASIPLPGLRVDTQYF
cdr3_nt: TGTGCCAGCATCCCCTTGCCGGGACTGCGGGTAGATACGCAGTATTTT
j_call: TRBJ2-3
cdr3_length: 16
v_call: TRBV7-9
clone_size: once
d_call: -

cdr3_aa: CSVGRDDYGYTF
cdr3_nt: TGCAGCGTTGGAAGGGACGACTATGGCTACACCTTC
j_call: TRBJ1-2
cdr3_length: 12
v_call: TRBV29-1
clone_size: -
d_call: -

cdr3_aa: CASSYETSGRGTQYF
cdr3_nt: TGTGCCAGCAGTTACGAGACTAGCGGGAGAGGGACCCAGTACTTC
j_call: TRBJ2-5
cdr3_length: 15
v_call: TRBV6-5
clone_size: -
d_call: TRBD2